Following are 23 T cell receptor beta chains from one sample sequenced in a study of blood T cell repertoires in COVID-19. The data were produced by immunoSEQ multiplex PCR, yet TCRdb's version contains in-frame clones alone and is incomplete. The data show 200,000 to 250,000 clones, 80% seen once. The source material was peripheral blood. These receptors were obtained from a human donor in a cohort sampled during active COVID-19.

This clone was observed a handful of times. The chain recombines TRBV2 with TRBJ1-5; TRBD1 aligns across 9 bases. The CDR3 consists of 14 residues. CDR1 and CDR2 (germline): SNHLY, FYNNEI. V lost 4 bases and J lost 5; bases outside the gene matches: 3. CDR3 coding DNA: TGTGCCAGCAGTGGTACAGGGGGCGATCAGCCCCAGCATTTT. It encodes CASSGTGGDQPQHF. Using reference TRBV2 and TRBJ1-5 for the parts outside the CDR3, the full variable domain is EPEVTQTPSHQVTQMGQEVILRCVPISNHLYFYWYRQILGQKVEFLVSFYNNEISEKSEIFDDQFSVERPDGSNFTLKIRSTKLEDSAMYFCASSGTGGDQPQHFGDGTRLSIL.

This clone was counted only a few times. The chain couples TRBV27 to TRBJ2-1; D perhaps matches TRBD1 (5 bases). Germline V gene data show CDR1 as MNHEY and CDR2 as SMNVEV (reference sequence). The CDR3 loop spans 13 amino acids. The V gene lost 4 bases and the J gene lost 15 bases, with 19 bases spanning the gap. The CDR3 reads CASSSSVGRVVFF. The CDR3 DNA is TGTGCCAGCAGTTCCTCGGTGGGCAGGGTGGTGTTCTTC.

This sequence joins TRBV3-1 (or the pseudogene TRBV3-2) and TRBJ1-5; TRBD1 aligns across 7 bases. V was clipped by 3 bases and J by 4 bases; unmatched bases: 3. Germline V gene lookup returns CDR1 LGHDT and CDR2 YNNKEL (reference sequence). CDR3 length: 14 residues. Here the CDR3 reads CASSHSGGNQPQHF. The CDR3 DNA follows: TGTGCCAGCAGCCATTCAGGGGGAAATCAGCCCCAGCATTTT.

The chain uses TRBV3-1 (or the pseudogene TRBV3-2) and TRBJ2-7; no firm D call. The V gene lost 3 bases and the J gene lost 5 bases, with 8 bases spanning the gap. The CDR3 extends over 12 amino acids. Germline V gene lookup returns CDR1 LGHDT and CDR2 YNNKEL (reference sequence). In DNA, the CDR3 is TGTGCCAGCAGCCAGGGCGTCGACGAGCAGTACTTC. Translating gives CASSQGVDEQYF.

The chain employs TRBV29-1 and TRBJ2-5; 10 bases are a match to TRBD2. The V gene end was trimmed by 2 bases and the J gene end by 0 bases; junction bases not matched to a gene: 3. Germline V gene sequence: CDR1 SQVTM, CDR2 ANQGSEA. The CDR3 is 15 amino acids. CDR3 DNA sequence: TGCAGCGTTGAACTAGCGGGAGACTACCAAGAGACCCAGTACTTC. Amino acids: CSVELAGDYQETQYF.

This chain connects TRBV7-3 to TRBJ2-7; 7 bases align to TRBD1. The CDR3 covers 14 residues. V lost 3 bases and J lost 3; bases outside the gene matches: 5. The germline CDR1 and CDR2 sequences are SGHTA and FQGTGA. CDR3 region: CASSLATGSYEQYF. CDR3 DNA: TGTGCCAGCAGCTTGGCGACAGGGAGCTACGAGCAGTACTTC.

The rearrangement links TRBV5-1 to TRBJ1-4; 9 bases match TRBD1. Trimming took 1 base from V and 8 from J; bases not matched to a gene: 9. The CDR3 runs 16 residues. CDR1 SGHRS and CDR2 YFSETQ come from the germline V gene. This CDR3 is CASSLTPGQGGEKLFF. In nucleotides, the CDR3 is TGCGCCAGCAGCTTGACTCCGGGACAGGGCGGAGAAAAACTGTTTTTT.

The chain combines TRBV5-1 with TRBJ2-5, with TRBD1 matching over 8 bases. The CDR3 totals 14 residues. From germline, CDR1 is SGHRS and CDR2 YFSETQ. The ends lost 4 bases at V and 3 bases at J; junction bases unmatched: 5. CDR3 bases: TGCGCCAGCAGCGCCCCAGGGGGCGAAGAGACCCAGTACTTC. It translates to CASSAPGGEETQYF.

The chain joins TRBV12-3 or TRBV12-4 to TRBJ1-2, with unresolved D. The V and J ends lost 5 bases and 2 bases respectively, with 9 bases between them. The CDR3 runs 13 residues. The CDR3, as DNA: TGTGCCAGCAGTCCTGACTTAAACTATGGCTACACCTTC. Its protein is CASSPDLNYGYTF.

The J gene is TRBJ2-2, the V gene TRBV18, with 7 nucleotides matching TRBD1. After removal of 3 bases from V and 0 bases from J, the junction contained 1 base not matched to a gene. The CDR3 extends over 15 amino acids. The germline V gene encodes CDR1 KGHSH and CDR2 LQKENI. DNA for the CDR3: TGTGCCAGCTCACCGGGGACAGCGAACACCGGGGAGCTGTTTTTT. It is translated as CASSPGTANTGELFF.

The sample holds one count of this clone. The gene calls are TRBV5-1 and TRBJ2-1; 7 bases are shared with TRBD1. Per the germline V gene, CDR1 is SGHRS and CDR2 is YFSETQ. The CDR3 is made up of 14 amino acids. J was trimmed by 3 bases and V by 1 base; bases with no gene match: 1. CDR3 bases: TGCGCCAGCAGCTTGCGACAGGGCTACAATGAGCAGTTCTTC. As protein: CASSLRQGYNEQFF.

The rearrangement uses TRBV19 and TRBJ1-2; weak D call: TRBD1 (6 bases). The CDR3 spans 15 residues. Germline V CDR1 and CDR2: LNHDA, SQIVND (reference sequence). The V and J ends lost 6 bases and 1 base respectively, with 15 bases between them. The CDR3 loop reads CASRAAGALNYGYTF. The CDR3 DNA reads TGTGCCAGTAGGGCCGCGGGGGCGCTTAACTATGGCTACACCTTC.

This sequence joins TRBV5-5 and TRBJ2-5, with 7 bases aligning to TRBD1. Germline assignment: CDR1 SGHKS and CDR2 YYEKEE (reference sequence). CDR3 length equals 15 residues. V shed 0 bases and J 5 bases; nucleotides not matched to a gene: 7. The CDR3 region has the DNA TGTGCCAGCAGCTTGGACAAAGACAGGGAGGAGACCCAGTACTTC. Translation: CASSLDKDREETQYF.

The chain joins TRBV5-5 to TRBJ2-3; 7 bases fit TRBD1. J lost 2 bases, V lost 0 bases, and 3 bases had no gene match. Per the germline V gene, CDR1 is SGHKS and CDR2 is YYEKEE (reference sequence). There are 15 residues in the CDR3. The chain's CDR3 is CASSLGQGPTDTQYF. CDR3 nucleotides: TGTGCCAGCAGCTTGGGACAGGGCCCCACAGATACGCAGTATTTT.

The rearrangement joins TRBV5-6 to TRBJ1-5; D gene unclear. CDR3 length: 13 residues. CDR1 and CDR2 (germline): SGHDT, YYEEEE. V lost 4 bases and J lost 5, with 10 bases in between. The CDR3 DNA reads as TGTGCCAGCAGCCTACTCGGAGATCAGCCCCAGCATTTT. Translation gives CASSLLGDQPQHF.

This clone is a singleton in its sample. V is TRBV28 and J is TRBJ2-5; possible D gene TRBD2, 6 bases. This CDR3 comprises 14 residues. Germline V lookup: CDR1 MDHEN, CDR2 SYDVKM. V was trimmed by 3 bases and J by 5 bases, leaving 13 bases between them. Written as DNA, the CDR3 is TGTGCCAGCAGTTTTCGGGGGAACGCCGAGACCCAGTACTTC. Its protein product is CASSFRGNAETQYF.

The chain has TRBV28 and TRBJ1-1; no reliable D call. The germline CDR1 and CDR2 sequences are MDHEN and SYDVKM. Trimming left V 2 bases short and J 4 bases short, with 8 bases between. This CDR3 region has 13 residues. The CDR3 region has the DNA TGTGCCAGCAGTTTAACTAGTAGCACTGAAGCTTTCTTT. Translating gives CASSLTSSTEAFF.

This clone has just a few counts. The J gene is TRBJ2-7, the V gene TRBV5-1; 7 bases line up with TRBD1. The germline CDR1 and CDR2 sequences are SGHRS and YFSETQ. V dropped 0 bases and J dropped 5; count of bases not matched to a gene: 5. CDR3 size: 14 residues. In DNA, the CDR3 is TGCGCCAGCAGCTTGGATACAGGGGTCGACGAGCAGTACTTC. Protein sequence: CASSLDTGVDEQYF.

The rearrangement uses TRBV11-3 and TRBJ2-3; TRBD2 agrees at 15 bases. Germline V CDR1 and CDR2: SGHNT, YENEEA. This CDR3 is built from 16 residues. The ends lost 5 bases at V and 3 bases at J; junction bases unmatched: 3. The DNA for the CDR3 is TGTGCCAGCAGCACCGGGACTAGCGGGAGGACAGATACGCAGTATTTT. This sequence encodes CASSTGTSGRTDTQYF.

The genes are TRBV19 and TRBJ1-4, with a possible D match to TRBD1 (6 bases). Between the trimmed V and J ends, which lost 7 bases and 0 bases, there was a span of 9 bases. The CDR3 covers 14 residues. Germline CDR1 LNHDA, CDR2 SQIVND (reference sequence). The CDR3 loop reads CASKRQATNEKLFF. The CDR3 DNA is TGTGCCAGTAAAAGACAGGCAACTAATGAAAAACTGTTTTTT.

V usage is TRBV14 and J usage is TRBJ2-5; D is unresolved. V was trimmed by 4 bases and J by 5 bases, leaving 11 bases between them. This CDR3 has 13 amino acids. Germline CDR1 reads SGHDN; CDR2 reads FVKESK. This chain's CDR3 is CASSPAMEETQYF. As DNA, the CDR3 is TGTGCCAGCAGCCCCGCCATGGAGGAGACCCAGTACTTC.

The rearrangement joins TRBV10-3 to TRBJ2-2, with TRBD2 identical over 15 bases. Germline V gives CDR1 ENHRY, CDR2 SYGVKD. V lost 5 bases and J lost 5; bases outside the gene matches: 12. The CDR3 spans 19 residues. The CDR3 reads CAISPLWTSGGDGTGELFF. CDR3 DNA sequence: TGTGCCATCAGTCCTCTCTGGACTAGCGGGGGGGACGGGACCGGGGAGCTGTTTTTT.

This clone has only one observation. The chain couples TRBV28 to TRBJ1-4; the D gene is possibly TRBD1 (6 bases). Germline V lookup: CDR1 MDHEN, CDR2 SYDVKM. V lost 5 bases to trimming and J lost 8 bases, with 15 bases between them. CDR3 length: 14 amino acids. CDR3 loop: CASSGASGAEKLFF. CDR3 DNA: TGTGCCAGCAGTGGGGCCTCAGGGGCAGAAAAACTGTTTTTT. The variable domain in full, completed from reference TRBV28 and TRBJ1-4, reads DVKVTQSSRYLVKRTGEKVFLECVQDMDHENMFWYRQDPGLGLRLIYFSYDVKMKEKGDIPEGYSVSREKKERFSLILESASTNQTSMYLCASSGASGAEKLFFGSGTQLSVL.